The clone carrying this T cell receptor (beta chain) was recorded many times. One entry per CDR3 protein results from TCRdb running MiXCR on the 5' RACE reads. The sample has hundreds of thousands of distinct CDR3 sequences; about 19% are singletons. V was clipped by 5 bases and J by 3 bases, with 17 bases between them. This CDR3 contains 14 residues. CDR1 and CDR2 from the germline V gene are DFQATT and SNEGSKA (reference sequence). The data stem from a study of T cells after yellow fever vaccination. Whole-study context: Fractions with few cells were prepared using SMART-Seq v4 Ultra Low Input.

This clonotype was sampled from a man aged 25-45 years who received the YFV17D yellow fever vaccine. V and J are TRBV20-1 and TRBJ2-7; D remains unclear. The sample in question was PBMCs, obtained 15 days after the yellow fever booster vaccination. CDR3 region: CSAVRPGDIYEQYF. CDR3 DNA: TGCAGTGCTGTGAGACCGGGTGATATCTACGAGCAGTACTTC.